In this sample, the clone carrying this T cell receptor (beta chain) turned up a few times. Its specificity is unknown. The sample is drawn from a study of identical twins. Study outcomes and limitations: Instead of following the same donors, the conclusions were based on cross-sectional statistical analysis.

The germline V and J ends were trimmed by 4 bases and 1 base, with 16 bases remaining between them. Germline V gives CDR1 SGDLS, CDR2 YYNGEE. This CDR3 has 16 residues. In TCRdb, the 5' RACE reads were re-called with MiXCR into one record per CDR3 protein. Seen here are under 900,000 distinct CDR3 sequences, around 12% observed once, and the top ten hold around 1.6%. This sample was also put to use in a study of yellow fever vaccine responses in identical twins.

The specimen sequenced was PBMCs. The chain recombines TRBV9 with TRBJ2-3; D is perhaps TRBD2 (5 bases). This TCR was recovered from a woman aged 18-29 years in good health. This CDR3 is CASSFQDGGRTDTQYF. DNA for the CDR3: TGTGCCAGCAGCTTTCAGGACGGAGGCCGCACAGATACGCAGTATTTT. The variable domain in full, completed from reference TRBV9 and TRBJ2-3, reads DSGVTQTPKHLITATGQRVTLRCSPRSGDLSVYWYQQSLDQGLQFLIQYYNGEERAKGNILERFSAQQFPDLHSELNLSSLELGDSALYFCASSFQDGGRTDTQYFGPGTRLTVL.